The 6 T cell receptor beta chains below come from one sample, sequenced in a study of shared clonotypes between healthy human individuals. Here immunoSEQ multiplex PCR was the method, and the copy in TCRdb shows in-frame clones only, minus some. The table includes some 530,000 clones, over 75% detected once. Sequencing was carried out using PBMCs. These receptors all come from a woman between 40 and 50 years old in good health. Some clones in this sample may be carry-over from other donors' samples.

V gene TRBV2 combines with J gene TRBJ2-1; TRBD1 matches at 9 bases. The CDR3 spans 14 residues. CDR1 is SNHLY and CDR2 is FYNNEI in the germline V gene. V was clipped by 4 bases and J by 5 bases; unmatched bases: 3. CDR3 nucleotides: TGTGCCAGCAGTGGAGGGACAGGGAACAATGAGCAGTTCTTC. Translating it yields CASSGGTGNNEQFF.

The rearrangement links TRBV7-3 to TRBJ2-2, with TRBD1 matching over 8 bases. The V gene's germline CDR1 is SGHTA and CDR2 FQGTGA. The CDR3 contains 14 residues. Trimming at V came to 5 bases and at J to 6 bases, leaving 5 bases not matched to a gene. CDR3 nucleotide sequence: TGTGCCAGCAGCCGGACAGGGCGGTCCGGGGAGCTGTTTTTT. It codes for CASSRTGRSGELFF.

This rearrangement joins TRBV7-8 to TRBJ1-2; D is unclear. This CDR3 has 15 residues. Trimming took 1 base from V and 0 from J, leaving 9 bases between them. Germline lookup yields CDR1 SGHVS and CDR2 FQNEAQ. The chain's CDR3 is CASSLVAGSNYGYTF. The CDR3 DNA sequence: TGTGCCAGCAGCTTAGTAGCCGGCTCTAACTATGGCTACACCTTC.

The chain combines TRBV6-5 with TRBJ2-1; D is unresolved. Germline V gives CDR1 MNHEY, CDR2 SVGAGI. V was clipped by 6 bases and J by 3 bases, with 15 bases between them. This CDR3 contains 15 residues. This CDR3 reads CASSSRGGYYNEQFF. CDR3 DNA: TGTGCCAGCAGCTCCCGCGGCGGTTACTACAATGAGCAGTTCTTC.

This clone has at least ten counts. The chain employs TRBV5-8 and TRBJ1-5; 9 nucleotides line up with TRBD1. The V and J ends lost 1 base and 1 base, in that order; junction bases with no gene match: 6. CDR1 SGHTS and CDR2 YDEGEE come from the germline V gene. The CDR3 has 17 amino acids. CDR3 nucleotide sequence: TGTGCCAGCAGCTTGTGGACAGGGGATGGCAGCAATCAGCCCCAGCATTTT. Translation: CASSLWTGDGSNQPQHF. Combining the CDR3 with reference TRBV5-8 and TRBJ1-5 gives the whole variable domain EAGVTQSPTHLIKTRGQQATLRCSPISGHTSVYWYQQALGLGLQFLLWYDEGEERNRGNFPPRFSGRQFPNYSSELNVNALELEDSALYLCASSLWTGDGSNQPQHFGDGTRLSIL.

This clone was seen a handful of times. This chain joins TRBV27 and TRBJ2-1; 9 positions agree with TRBD2. J lost 5 bases, V lost 5 bases, and 4 bases had no gene match. The length of the CDR3 is 14 residues. CDR1 and CDR2 (germline): MNHEY, SMNVEV (reference sequence). The CDR3 DNA follows: TGTGCCAGCAGTCGAAGCGGGAGGCACAATGAGCAGTTCTTC. It encodes CASSRSGRHNEQFF.